This T cell receptor beta chain was observed in a study of T cells in tumors after PD-1 blockade. Looking at the study overall: Each patient got pembrolizumab 200 mg every 3 weeks or cemiplimab 350 mg every 2 weeks. Blood samples averaged around 110,000 templates (range about 24,679-260,000) and over 35,000 unique clonotypes.

Tumor or blood genomic DNA was sequenced, with inputs of about 550 ng to 6,500 ng. Generated by immunoSEQ multiplex PCR, the TCRdb table keeps only in-frame clones and is missing some. Of around 49,000 clones listed, around 85% were seen once; the top ten hold 4% to 4.5%. Germline CDR1 is SGHTS and CDR2 is YDEGEE. The ends were cut back, 0 bases at V and 4 bases at J, with 11 bases in the middle. The CDR3 spans 15 residues. Sequencing was performed on PBMCs, taken before anti-PD-1 treatment. The chain couples TRBV5-8 to TRBJ2-1, with D perhaps matching TRBD2 (6 bases). The receptor was derived from a human donor with basal cell carcinoma. This CDR3 is CASSLGGGFYNEQFF. CDR3 DNA sequence: TGTGCCAGCAGCTTGGGGGGAGGCTTTTACAATGAGCAGTTCTTC.